The source of this T cell receptor (beta chain) is a study of Ad26.COV2.S vaccination and SARS-CoV-2 variants. Overall study findings and caveats: From the TCR breadth and depth analyses, total T cell responses may have been underestimated.

This CDR3 comprises 14 residues. Germline V gives CDR1 KGHSH, CDR2 LQKENI. Clones were sequenced by immunoSEQ multiplex PCR, and TCRdb holds only the in-frame ones, with some missing. Among about 350,000 clones, roughly nine tenths were seen once, and the ten largest hold around 6.4%. Treatment here: some 19 received Ad26.COV2.S at low or high dose, single or two shots; about 5 received placebo; per-sample allocation not given. At day 63 after the first vaccine or placebo injection, samples were drawn. With respect to this clone: Its specificity is not known. The junction and the germline gene differ at one end; a read error may be behind it.

The chain couples TRBV18 to TRBJ1-4; D is unclear. This sequence originates from a person aged 18-60 years who received the Ad26.COV2.S COVID-19 vaccine or a placebo. Sample: peripheral blood, taken in a trial of Ad26.COV2.S vaccine versus placebo. The CDR3 DNA follows: TGTGCCAGCTCACCGACACCAACGAATGAAAAACTGTTTTTT. This translates into CASSPTPTNEKLFF. Looking up the rest from reference TRBV18 and TRBJ1-4 gives the full variable domain: NAGVMQNPRHLVRRRGQEARLRCSPMKGHSHVYWYRQLPEEGLKFMVYLQKENIIDESGMPKERFSAEFPKEGPSILRIQQVVRGDSAAYFCASSPTPTNEKLFFGSGTQLSVL.